This TCR beta chain was sequenced in a study of blood T cell repertoires in COVID-19. Background on the study: PBMCs, B-cell-depleted T cells, or T cells provided the cDNA or gDNA that made up the material.

CDR1 GTSNPN and CDR2 SVGIG come from the germline V gene (reference sequence). CDR3 length: 12 residues. V was cut by 1 base and J by 1 base, with 4 bases left in between. Assay: immunoSEQ multiplex PCR; the TCRdb copy retains only in-frame clones and omits some. The data show 450,000 to 500,000 clones, 70% to 90% seen once. The clonotype was recovered from a human donor in a cohort sampled during active COVID-19. The chain is built from TRBV30 and TRBJ1-1, with D uncertain. Sequencing used peripheral blood. The CDR3 DNA reads TGTGCCTGGAGTGACGGGAACACTGAAGCTTTCTTT. It translates to CAWSDGNTEAFF.